Listed below are T cell receptor beta chains from one sample, sequenced in a study of PD-L1 blockade in urothelial cancer. Repertoires were generated with immunoSEQ multiplex PCR, while TCRdb's copy carries only in-frame clones and drops some. Here the sample spans 45,000 to 55,000 clones, 75% to 90% being singletons. The sequences come from PBMCs, collected around atezolizumab (anti-PD-L1) treatment. The receptor set was obtained from a man aged 50 to 59 with urothelial cancer. The CDR3 runs from the conserved cysteine through the conserved F or W. D genes are given only for firm matches. Part of the rows lack a size; the others show once, few, many or a class for expanded clones.

j_call clone_size d_call v_call cdr3_aa cdr3_nt
TRBJ2-2 few NA TRBV13 CASSLGRQGRNTGELFF TGTGCCAGCAGCTTAGGCCGCCAGGGAAGGAACACCGGGGAGCTGTTTTTT
TRBJ1-2 NA TRBD1 TRBV7-9 CASSLAQGQGTSYGYTF TGTGCCAGCAGCTTAGCGCAAGGACAGGGAACTTCCTATGGCTACACCTTC
TRBJ1-5 NA NA TRBV28 CASSLGGDGQPQHF TGTGCCAGCAGTTTGGGAGGGGATGGTCAGCCCCAGCATTTT
TRBJ1-5 NA NA TRBV19 CASSIGPGRNNQPQHF TGTGCCAGTAGTATTGGTCCGGGTCGAAATAATCAGCCCCAGCATTTT
TRBJ2-7 NA TRBD2 TRBV2 CASRGGLAGGAYEQYF TGTGCCAGCAGAGGGGGACTAGCGGGAGGGGCCTACGAGCAGTACTTC
TRBJ2-7 NA NA TRBV5-1 CASSPDSISSYEQYF TGCGCCAGCAGCCCGGACTCCATCTCCTCCTACGAGCAGTACTTC
TRBJ2-1 NA TRBD1 TRBV19 CASSIGTGVDEQFF TGTGCCAGTAGTATAGGGACAGGGGTGGATGAGCAGTTCTTC
TRBJ2-5 NA TRBD1 TRBV30 CAWSPGTGFGTQYF TGTGCCTGGAGCCCAGGGACAGGGTTTGGGACCCAGTACTTC
TRBJ1-1 NA TRBD1 TRBV4-3 CASSQEGTGGLGTEAFF TGCGCCAGCAGCCAAGAAGGGACAGGGGGCTTAGGCACTGAAGCTTTCTTT
TRBJ1-1 once NA TRBV7-8 CASSLTNWGAEAFF TGTGCCAGCAGCTTAACAAACTGGGGGGCTGAAGCTTTCTTT
TRBJ1-2 NA TRBD1 TRBV4-1 CASSRPGTGPYGYTF TGCGCCAGCAGCCGCCCCGGGACAGGGCCCTATGGCTACACCTTC
TRBJ2-7 NA TRBD1 TRBV29-1 CSVAGTVSYEQYF TGCAGCGTCGCCGGGACAGTCTCCTACGAGCAGTACTTC
TRBJ2-7 few TRBD1 TRBV6-1 CASSTGVGAYEQYF TGTGCCAGCAGTACAGGGGTAGGTGCCTACGAGCAGTACTTC
TRBJ1-4 few NA TRBV5-1 CASSSDEVNVGKLFF TGCGCCAGCAGCTCGGATGAGGTCAACGTCGGAAAACTGTTTTTT
TRBJ2-3 NA NA TRBV9 CASSVDPSGGVVDTQYF TGTGCCAGCAGCGTAGACCCGTCGGGCGGGGTTGTAGATACGCAGTATTTT
TRBJ1-2 few TRBD1 TRBV6-5 CASSYGQGSTIYGYTF TGTGCCAGCAGTTATGGACAGGGTTCGACAATCTATGGCTACACCTTC
TRBJ2-5 NA TRBD1 TRBV5-1 CASSSVQGKETQYF TGCGCCAGCAGCTCCGTACAGGGGAAAGAGACCCAGTACTTC
TRBJ2-5 NA NA TRBV2 CASSVWGEQETQYF TGTGCCAGCAGTGTATGGGGGGAACAAGAGACCCAGTACTTC
TRBJ1-1 once TRBD1 TRBV10-3 CAISGQGRDDTEAFF TGTGCCATCAGCGGACAGGGTAGGGACGACACTGAAGCTTTCTTT
TRBJ2-1 NA TRBD2 TRBV29-1 CSGGGWNNEQFF TGCAGCGGGGGGGGGTGGAACAATGAGCAGTTCTTC
TRBJ1-4 NA NA TRBV11-2 CASSTPHPDSTNEKLFF TGTGCCAGCAGCACCCCTCACCCGGACTCAACTAATGAAAAACTGTTTTTT
TRBJ2-3 NA TRBD2 TRBV28 CASRLRGTDTQYF TGTGCCAGCAGATTGCGGGGGACAGATACGCAGTATTTT
TRBJ1-1 NA NA TRBV6-5 CASHEGVSEAFF TGTGCCAGCCATGAGGGCGTGTCGGAAGCTTTCTTT
TRBJ2-3 NA TRBD2 TRBV18 CASSPLAGDPDTQYF TGTGCCAGCTCACCACTAGCGGGAGACCCAGATACGCAGTATTTT
TRBJ1-2 NA NA TRBV5-1 CASSLDAAVANYGYTF TGCGCCAGCAGCTTGGATGCGGCAGTCGCTAACTATGGCTACACCTTC
TRBJ2-2 NA TRBD1 TRBV7-7 CASSPGTGGINTGELFF TGTGCTAGCAGCCCCGGGACAGGGGGCATCAACACCGGGGAGCTGTTTTTT
TRBJ1-6 NA NA TRBV7-9 CASSLDLGDGSPLHF TGTGCCAGCAGCTTAGATTTAGGGGATGGATCACCCCTCCACTTT
TRBJ1-6 few NA TRBV2 CASSEGGRSSPLHF TGTGCCAGCAGTGAAGGGGGGCGAAGTTCACCCCTCCACTTT
TRBJ2-7 NA TRBD2 TRBV5-1 CASSLISSGGPEQYF TGCGCCAGCAGCTTGATTTCGTCGGGGGGGCCTGAGCAGTACTTC
TRBJ1-3 NA TRBD1 TRBV7-6 CASSNRGTAISGNTIYF TGTGCCAGCAGCAACCGCGGGACAGCAATCTCTGGAAACACCATATATTTT
TRBJ2-7 NA NA TRBV9 CASSPQLGEQYF TGTGCCAGCAGCCCACAGCTCGGCGAGCAGTACTTC
TRBJ1-5 few NA TRBV2 CASSEGRAPNQPQHF TGTGCCAGCAGTGAAGGCAGGGCTCCCAATCAGCCCCAGCATTTT
TRBJ1-2 NA NA TRBV9 CASSHYNGYTF TGTGCCAGCAGCCACTACAATGGCTACACCTTC
TRBJ2-1 NA TRBD2 TRBV5-4 CASSLGLAGYNEQFF TGTGCCAGCAGCTTGGGGCTAGCGGGGTACAATGAGCAGTTCTTC
TRBJ1-2 NA NA TRBV6-5 CASRITENYGYTF TGTGCCAGCAGGATAACAGAGAACTATGGCTACACCTTC
TRBJ1-4 NA TRBD1 TRBV7-9 CASSRRTGNKLTTNEKLFF TGTGCCAGCAGCAGAAGGACAGGAAACAAACTTACAACTAATGAAAAACTGTTTTTT
TRBJ1-6 NA NA TRBV27 CASSSSRVRGSPLHF TGTGCCAGCAGTTCCTCCAGGGTTAGGGGTTCACCCCTCCACTTT
TRBJ2-3 NA NA TRBV7-6 CASSLGGAGSTDTQYF TGTGCCAGCAGCTTAGGCGGGGCCGGATCGACAGATACGCAGTATTTT
TRBJ2-7 NA NA TRBV5-1 CASSPDPGVNEQYF TGCGCCAGCAGCCCCGACCCCGGGGTCAACGAGCAGTACTTC
TRBJ2-5 NA TRBD1 TRBV9 CASSVEGQQQETQYF TGTGCCAGCAGCGTAGAGGGACAGCAGCAAGAGACCCAGTACTTC
TRBJ2-7 NA NA TRBV9 CASSVSSPSYEQYF TGTGCCAGCAGCGTATCCTCCCCCTCCTACGAGCAGTACTTC